This T cell receptor (beta chain) was obtained from a study of CD8+ T cells in alopecia areata. Findings and limits, study-wide: In lesional scalp, particularly from alopecia totalis/universalis, clonality was higher than in normal scalp. Sequencing of scalp tissue also captures the resident alphabeta T cells of normal skin. Mice gave a clearer picture of TCR sharing than patients did, possibly for HLA-related reasons.

CD4+ and CD8+ T cells were sorted from PBMCs stained for CD3, CD4 and CD8. In the case of this clone: Antigen specificity is unknown.

Extracted from the samples, RNA was reverse transcribed into cDNA to serve as the sequencing template. The repertoire was sequenced with immunoSEQ multiplex PCR; TCRdb's copy has only in-frame clones and lacks some. The table lists hundreds of thousands of clones, less than 80% of them singletons. The sequencing used CD4+ T cells sorted from blood, collected at week 0. This sequence originates from a human donor with alopecia areata.

The CDR3 spells CASRPSGTDTQYF. The CDR3, as DNA: TGCGCCAGCAGACCTTCTGGCACAGATACGCAGTATTTT. The chain employs TRBV4-1 and TRBJ2-3; D not certain. This CDR3 comprises 13 residues. V shed 6 bases and J shed 1 base, with 8 bases lying between them. Per the germline V gene, CDR1 is MGHRA and CDR2 is YSYEKL.